This TCR beta chain was captured by sequencing in a study of T cell responses to AZD1222 COVID-19 vaccine. General observations from the study: Spike-specific TCR breadth and depth both grew after two AZD1222 doses. Across the whole spike, CD4 TCRs peaked at regions 160-218 and 743-854. No day 14 peak samples; only post-peak repertoires were characterized.

As concerns this clone: Its antigen is unknown.

Per the germline V gene, CDR1 is SGHRS and CDR2 is YFSETQ. The V and J ends lost 4 bases and 4 bases respectively, with 9 bases between them. The CDR3 consists of 13 residues. The data were produced by immunoSEQ multiplex PCR, yet TCRdb's version contains in-frame clones alone and is incomplete. The top ten clones hold over 15% of a sample with roughly 45,000 clones, over 80% of them seen once. Whether given at about 4 or about 12 weeks, second doses were pooled. Sample: peripheral blood, taken 28 days after the second AZD1222 dose. The TCR originated in an adult who received the AZD1222 COVID-19 vaccine. This chain connects TRBV5-1 to TRBJ1-3; D call uncertain. The DNA for the CDR3 is TGCGCCAGCAGCCCTGAAGCGGGAAACACCATATATTTT. The encoded protein is CASSPEAGNTIYF.